This T cell receptor (beta chain) was recovered during a study of T-cell reconstitution after alpha-beta-depleted transplantation in children. Of note for this clonotype: Its antigen is unknown.

TCRbeta library preparation incorporated unique molecular identifiers. A single record per CDR3 protein comes from TCRdb applying MiXCR to the PCR reads. The sample carries about 210,000 distinct CDR3 sequences, over 15% recorded once. The CDR3 sequence is 17 residues long. V shed 4 bases, J shed 0 bases, and the junction held 12 bases outside the gene matches. From germline, CDR1 is SGHVS and CDR2 FQNEAQ. The study's findings and limits: When one year had passed after transplant, most T-cell counts and diversity came from newly produced T cells.

This clonotype was sampled from a male patient between 2 and 10 years old who had a stem cell transplant for acute lymphoblastic leukemia, so the T cells may come from the graft donor. The chain is built from TRBV7-8 and TRBJ2-7, with 7 bases matching TRBD1. Sequenced here: PBMCs, mostly from graft donor cells, sampled 360 days after TCRalphabeta/CD19-depleted stem cell transplant. Here the CDR3 reads CASSSRRTGTASYEQYF. The CDR3 region has the DNA TGTGCCAGCAGCTCAAGGAGGACCGGGACAGCCTCCTACGAGCAGTACTTC.